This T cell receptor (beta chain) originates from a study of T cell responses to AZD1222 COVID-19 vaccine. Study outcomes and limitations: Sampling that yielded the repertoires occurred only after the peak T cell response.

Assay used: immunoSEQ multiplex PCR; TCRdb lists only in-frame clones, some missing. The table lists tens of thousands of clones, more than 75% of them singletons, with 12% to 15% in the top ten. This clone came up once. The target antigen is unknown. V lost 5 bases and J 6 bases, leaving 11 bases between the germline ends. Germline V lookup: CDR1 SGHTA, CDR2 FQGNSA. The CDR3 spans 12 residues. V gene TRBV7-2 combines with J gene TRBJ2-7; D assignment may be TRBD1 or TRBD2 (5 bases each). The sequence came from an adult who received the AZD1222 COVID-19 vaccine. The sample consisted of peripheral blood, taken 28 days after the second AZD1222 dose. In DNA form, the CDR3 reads TGTGCCAGCAGCCAACTAGGGGTCGAGCAGTACTTC. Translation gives CASSQLGVEQYF. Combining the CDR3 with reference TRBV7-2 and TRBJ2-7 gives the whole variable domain GAGVSQSPSNKVTEKGKDVELRCDPISGHTALYWYRQSLGQGLEFLIYFQGNSAPDKSGLPSDRFSAERTGGSVSTLTIQRTQQEDSAVYLCASSQLGVEQYFGPGTRLTVT.